These 29 T cell receptor beta chains were all obtained from the same sample, sequenced in a study of spatial heterogeneity in lung cancer. Notes on the study in general: In tumors, expanded intratumoral alpha and beta TCR counts tracked mutation counts.

Time point: sample taken at primary tumor resection. In TCRdb, the 5' RACE reads were re-called with MiXCR into one record per CDR3 protein. The sample consists of more than 4,000 distinct CDR3 sequences, 7.4% of them appearing once. Their specific antigens are unknown. The sequencing used lung tumor tissue, collected at surgery. The receptors were sampled from a male donor with early-stage non-small cell lung cancer.

This clonotype was observed a few times. J is TRBJ1-5 and V is TRBV6-2 or TRBV6-3; D might be TRBD1 (5 bases). V dropped 8 bases and J dropped 5 bases, with 10 bases sitting between them. CDR3 size: 12 residues. Germline V gives CDR1 MNHEY, CDR2 SVGEGT. The chain's CDR3 is CASGDGHQPQHF. The CDR3 DNA follows: TGTGCCAGCGGGGACGGCCATCAGCCCCAGCATTTT.

The sample holds many counts of this clonotype. The CDR3 sequence is CASSYSGSGPRGEQFF. The CDR3 DNA reads as TGTGCCAGCAGTTACTCGGGGAGTGGGCCTAGGGGGGAGCAGTTCTTC. The chain recombines TRBV6-5 with TRBJ2-1; a weak D match, TRBD1 (6 bases). Trimming removed 0 bases at V and 10 bases at J, with 19 bases between. CDR3 length: 16 amino acids. The germline gives CDR1 MNHEY, CDR2 SVGAGI.

In its sample, this clonotype was seen a few times. The CDR3 bases are TGTGCCAGCTCAACGGGGGGCGCGGGAAGTGAGCAGTTCTTC. Its protein is CASSTGGAGSEQFF. The chain is built from TRBV18 and TRBJ2-1; tentative D call: TRBD2 (7 bases). V lost 5 bases, J lost 9 bases, and 17 bases lay in between. Germline assignment: CDR1 KGHSH and CDR2 LQKENI. CDR3 size: 14 residues.

At least ten counts were recorded for this clonotype. The V and J genes are TRBV5-1 and TRBJ1-6; no definite D call. V was pared by 5 bases and J by 7 bases, with 13 bases between. The CDR3 covers 14 residues. Germline V gene sequence: CDR1 SGHRS, CDR2 YFSETQ. Here the CDR3 DNA reads TGCGCCAGCAGTGTGGAGCAGCCCAATTCACCCCTCCACTTT. Translated: CASSVEQPNSPLHF.

This clonotype has at least ten counts. The rearrangement links TRBV28 to TRBJ1-5, with D maybe TRBD1 (5 bases). This CDR3 spans 13 amino acids. The germline gives CDR1 MDHEN, CDR2 SYDVKM. Trimming left V 10 bases short and J 3 bases short, with 13 bases between. CDR3 DNA sequence: TGTGCCACCCGCGGGGGAGCCAATCAGCCCCAGCATTTT. Translated, it gives CATRGGANQPQHF.

This clonotype was seen more than once but under ten times. The chain is built from TRBV19 and TRBJ2-7; D is perhaps TRBD1 or TRBD2 (6 bases each). The V and J ends lost 6 bases and 3 bases respectively, with 18 bases between them. CDR1 is LNHDA and CDR2 is SQIVND in the germline V gene (reference sequence). The CDR3 extends over 15 amino acids. Written as DNA, the CDR3 is TGTGCCAGTAGCGCAGGGATAGGGGGGTTCTACGAGCAGTACTTC. Translating it yields CASSAGIGGFYEQYF. The full variable domain, with the rest looked up from reference TRBV19 and TRBJ2-7, is DGGITQSPKYLFRKEGQNVTLSCEQNLNHDAMYWYRQDPGQGLRLIYYSQIVNDFQKGDIAEGYSVSREKKESFPLTVTSAQKNPTAFYLCASSAGIGGFYEQYFGPGTRLTVT.

The chain is built from TRBV6-1 and TRBJ1-2; D is ambiguous. The V gene's germline CDR1 is MNHNS and CDR2 SASEGT. The CDR3 covers 13 residues. V gave up 1 base and J gave up 7 bases, with 10 bases separating them. The CDR3 protein is CASSEGAEPGYTF. As DNA, the CDR3 is TGTGCCAGCAGTGAAGGCGCAGAACCTGGCTACACCTTC.

This clonotype was seen many times. The chain links TRBV5-1 to TRBJ1-2; TRBD1 matches at 7 bases. This CDR3 has 14 residues. Looked up from germline, CDR1 is SGHRS and CDR2 is YFSETQ. V gave up 5 bases and J gave up 1 base; unmatched junction bases: 5. The CDR3 loop is CASRIGQDNYGYTF. The CDR3 coding sequence is TGCGCCAGCAGAATAGGACAGGATAACTATGGCTACACCTTC.

This clonotype was found many times. The chain carries TRBV6-2 or TRBV6-3 and TRBJ1-4; no firm D call. The CDR3 contains 14 residues. Per germline, CDR1 MNHEY and CDR2 SVGEGT. Trimming cost V 6 bases and J 7 bases, with 15 bases left between them. CDR3 bases: TGTGCCAGCAGCATGATCATGGGCGGTGAAAAACTGTTTTTT. Translation gives CASSMIMGGEKLFF.

This clonotype was recorded at least ten times. The V call is TRBV6-5, the J call TRBJ2-5; no firm D call. Per the germline V gene, CDR1 is MNHEY and CDR2 is SVGAGI. The CDR3 length is 17 residues. V was trimmed by 6 bases and J by 5 bases, leaving 25 bases between them. The CDR3 spells CASSQNPYLLMQETQYF. The CDR3 nucleotides read TGTGCCAGCAGCCAAAACCCTTACTTACTTATGCAGGAGACCCAGTACTTC.

In its sample, this clonotype is medium-sized (0.01 to 0.1%). The chain employs TRBV6-1 and TRBJ1-1; D is undetermined. The CDR3 is made up of 13 amino acids. The germline gives CDR1 MNHNS, CDR2 SASEGT. V was cut by 5 bases and J by 2 bases, with 9 bases left in between. CDR3 in DNA: TGTGCCAGCAGTTTCGGGCCAAACACTGAAGCTTTCTTT. Amino acids: CASSFGPNTEAFF.

This clonotype was found many times. The chain links TRBV12-3 or TRBV12-4 to TRBJ2-5; D possibly uses TRBD1 or TRBD2 (5 bases each). There are 12 residues in the CDR3. V lost 4 bases, J lost 5 bases, and 8 bases lay in between. For the CDR3, the DNA is TGTGCCAGCAGTTCGAGGGGTGAGACCCAGTACTTC. Its translation: CASSSRGETQYF.

In the case of this clonotype: A read error is possible here, since a much larger clone lies one base away. The chain uses TRBV7-6 and TRBJ1-4, with 10 bases lining up with TRBD1. The CDR3 has 17 residues. From germline, CDR1 is SGHVS and CDR2 FNYEAQ. DNA for the CDR3: TGTGTCAGCAGCCCGGGACAGGGGAAGGGACTTAATGAAAAACTGTTTTTT. The encoded protein is CVSSPGQGKGLNEKLFF.

This clonotype was found many times. The CDR3 protein is CATTSGLTDTQYF. The CDR3 DNA sequence: TGTGCCACCACGTCGGGACTCACAGATACGCAGTATTTT. The rearrangement joins TRBV6-2 or TRBV6-3 to TRBJ2-3; the D gene is possibly TRBD2 (6 bases). Germline V gene data show CDR1 as MNHEY and CDR2 as SVGEGT. V lost 10 bases to trimming and J lost 2 bases, with 13 bases between them. This CDR3 contains 13 residues.

This clonotype showed up just a few times. The chain uses TRBV6-1 and TRBJ2-1, with TRBD2 as a possible D gene (6 bases). The germline gives CDR1 MNHNS, CDR2 SASEGT. The CDR3 sequence is 12 residues long. V gave up 11 bases and J gave up 3 bases, with 11 bases separating them. DNA for the CDR3: TGTGCCTCCCACGGGGGCTACAATGAGCAGTTCTTC. Protein: CASHGGYNEQFF.

This clonotype was recorded a few times. The chain is built from TRBV27 and TRBJ2-5; D gene uncertain. Germline V gives CDR1 MNHEY, CDR2 SMNVEV (reference sequence). Trimming pared 3 bases from V and 0 bases from J, leaving 11 bases between. The CDR3 length is 15 residues. The CDR3: CASSLAVGYQETQYF. The CDR3 DNA reads TGTGCCAGCAGTTTGGCGGTAGGGTACCAAGAGACCCAGTACTTC.

This clonotype is medium-sized (0.01 to 0.1%). This sequence joins TRBV29-1 and TRBJ2-5, with 7 nucleotides matching TRBD2. Germline CDR1 reads SQVTM; CDR2 reads ANQGSEA. CDR3 length: 14 amino acids. Germline trimming cut 0 bases from V and 5 bases from J; bases unmatched to any gene: 6. CDR3 in amino acids: CSVEDHEGGETQYF. The CDR3 DNA follows: TGCAGCGTTGAAGATCATGAGGGAGGGGAGACCCAGTACTTC.

Ten or more counts support this clonotype. This sequence joins TRBV11-2 and TRBJ2-3; no firm D call. Germline values: CDR1 SGHAT, CDR2 FQNNGV. The V and J ends lost 6 bases and 2 bases respectively, with 6 bases between them. The CDR3 length is 12 residues. The CDR3 sequence: CASRLVTDTQYF. Written as DNA, the CDR3 is TGTGCCAGCAGGTTGGTCACAGATACGCAGTATTTT.

The CDR3, as DNA: TGCAGCGTGGATATGGTTCAAGAGACCCAGTACTTC. Translation gives CSVDMVQETQYF. J is TRBJ2-5 and V is TRBV29-1; D is unresolved. The CDR3 is 12 residues long. Germline V gene lookup returns CDR1 SQVTM and CDR2 ANQGSEA. V dropped 6 bases and J dropped 2 bases, with 10 bases sitting between them.

This clonotype was detected many times. The chain employs TRBV20-1 and TRBJ2-2, with D unclear. CDR3 length: 13 residues. With 5 bases removed from V and 0 bases from J, the gap between germline ends came to 7 bases. Germline loops: CDR1 DFQATT, CDR2 SNEGSKA (reference sequence). The chain's CDR3 is CSAPSPNTGELFF. The CDR3 DNA follows: TGCAGTGCTCCCAGCCCGAACACCGGGGAGCTGTTTTTT.

This clonotype is medium-sized by share. The chain carries TRBV7-8 and TRBJ1-5, with 8 bases identical to TRBD1. V shed 5 bases, J shed 7 bases, and the junction held 7 bases outside the gene matches. CDR3 size: 14 residues. Germline assignment: CDR1 SGHVS and CDR2 FQNEAQ. This CDR3 is CASSPRTGRQPQHF. The CDR3 DNA reads as TGTGCCAGCAGCCCCCGGACAGGGAGACAGCCCCAGCATTTT. The whole variable domain, remainder taken from reference TRBV7-8 and TRBJ1-5, is GAGVSQSPRYKVAKRGQDVALRCDPISGHVSLFWYQQALGQGPEFLTYFQNEAQLDKSGLPSDRFFAERPEGSVSTLKIQRTQQEDSAVYLCASSPRTGRQPQHFGDGTRLSIL.

This clonotype occurred many times. V is TRBV5-8 and J is TRBJ2-7; 7 nucleotides match TRBD2. Germline V CDR1 and CDR2: SGHTS, YDEGEE. J gave up 4 bases and V 0 bases, and 10 bases lay outside the gene matches. This CDR3 is 16 amino acids long. The CDR3 region has the DNA TGTGCCAGCAGCTTGGCCAGTGGGAGGGCCGGTTACGAGCAGTACTTC. It codes for CASSLASGRAGYEQYF. The full variable domain, with the rest looked up from reference TRBV5-8 and TRBJ2-7, is EAGVTQSPTHLIKTRGQQATLRCSPISGHTSVYWYQQALGLGLQFLLWYDEGEERNRGNFPPRFSGRQFPNYSSELNVNALELEDSALYLCASSLASGRAGYEQYFGPGTRLTVT.

This clonotype was seen many times. The chain uses TRBV6-1 and TRBJ2-2; 8 nucleotides match TRBD1. Germline CDR1 MNHNS, CDR2 SASEGT. The CDR3 is 16 amino acids. With V trimmed by 5 bases and J by 4 bases, 9 bases remained unmatched. The CDR3 protein is CASSYGQGMGTGELFF. The CDR3 DNA is TGTGCCAGCAGTTACGGACAGGGTATGGGCACCGGGGAGCTGTTTTTT.

This clonotype was seen repeatedly, ten times or more. V is TRBV5-1 and J is TRBJ2-2; weak D call: TRBD1 (6 bases). V dropped 3 bases and J dropped 6 bases, with 12 bases sitting between them. Germline-derived CDR1 and CDR2 are SGHRS and YFSETQ. The length of the CDR3 is 14 residues. The CDR3 loop is CASSYTGMPGELFF. The DNA of the CDR3 is TGCGCCAGCAGCTACACAGGGATGCCCGGGGAGCTGTTTTTT.

This clonotype was recorded many times. The J gene is TRBJ2-7, the V gene TRBV28; a possible D gene is TRBD2 (5 bases). The CDR3 sequence is 13 residues long. Germline CDR1 MDHEN, CDR2 SYDVKM. Trimming shortened V by 4 bases and J by 7 bases, and 14 bases separated the two germline ends. CDR3 DNA: TGTGCCAGCAGTTCCTCGGGAACTATTGAGCAGTACTTC. It translates to CASSSSGTIEQYF.

A few counts support this clonotype. The J gene is TRBJ2-6, the V gene TRBV11-3; no firm D call. The germline V and J ends were trimmed by 5 bases and 0 bases, with 5 bases remaining between them. Germline V CDR1 and CDR2: SGHNT, YENEEA. The CDR3 spans 14 residues. CDR3 nucleotide sequence: TGTGCCAGCAGCCCTAACTCTGGGGCCAACGTCCTGACTTTC. As protein: CASSPNSGANVLTF.

In its sample, this clonotype was seen many times. The chain combines TRBV10-3 with TRBJ2-3; D might be TRBD1 (6 bases). Trimming left V 11 bases short and J 5 bases short, with 14 bases between. CDR1 and CDR2 from the germline V gene are ENHRY and SYGVKD. CDR3 length: 12 amino acids. The DNA of the CDR3 is TGTGCCGCCGGCCGAGGGGGAGATACGCAGTATTTT. It codes for CAAGRGGDTQYF.

This clonotype has at least ten counts. V is TRBV28 and J is TRBJ2-4; the match to TRBD1 covers 7 bases. CDR1 is MDHEN, CDR2 SYDVKM, per germline. V lost 2 bases to trimming and J lost 4 bases; unmatched junction nucleotides: 8. This CDR3 has 16 residues. CDR3 loop: CASSLGLKGAKNIQYF. In DNA form, the CDR3 reads TGTGCCAGCAGTTTAGGGTTGAAGGGGGCGAAAAACATTCAGTACTTC.

This rearrangement joins TRBV7-2 to TRBJ2-5, with 9 bases aligning to TRBD1. V lost 5 bases to trimming and J lost 5 bases; unmatched junction nucleotides: 6. The V gene's germline CDR1 is SGHTA and CDR2 FQGNSA. The length of the CDR3 is 14 residues. The CDR3 protein is CASSTNRGRETQYF. Here the CDR3 DNA reads TGTGCCAGCAGCACCAACAGGGGGCGTGAGACCCAGTACTTC.